The rows below give T cell receptor beta chains drawn from one sample of a study of blood T cell repertoires in COVID-19. Some clones are missing from TCRdb's copy, which holds only in-frame ones; the method was immunoSEQ multiplex PCR. The sample carries about 150,000 clones, 70% to 85% recorded once. Sequenced input: peripheral blood. These receptors were obtained from an elderly woman with acute or convalescent COVID-19. Both conserved end residues are part of each CDR3. Some rows have no size entry. The others give once, few or many, or a class for an expanded clone.

clone_size,v_call,cdr3_aa
-,TRBV5-1,CASSEYGGATDTQYF
-,TRBV14,CASSQDHTGELFF
few,TRBV6-1,CASSEEFRTSRNTEAFF
-,TRBV9,CASSPSLEVPIQYF
few,TRBV7-8,CASSLVILAGSTNEKLFF
-,TRBV6-5,CASSPVRGTQYF
-,TRBV7-3,CASSQGQGFSGELFF
-,TRBV9,CASSQGAFSGNTIYF
-,TRBV5-4,CASSPYTGTYEQYF
-,TRBV6-6,CASTETSNTEAFF
-,TRBV11-2,CASSLDLEGLALNTGELFF
-,TRBV5-1,CASSVFGSHAGNQPQHF
-,TRBV5-4,CASSLADRNEKLFF
-,TRBV29-1,CSASGTTPNEQFF
once,TRBV3-1/TRBV3-2,CASSQEGTYYNEQFF
-,TRBV29-1,CSVGLLNTEAFF
-,TRBV19,CASKESNNEKLFF
-,TRBV7-3,CASSFGSREEQFF
-,TRBV5-5,CASSLYSGTQTYEQYF